The next 15 T cell receptor beta chains were all read from a single sample in a study of cytomegalovirus exposure and HLA in healthy donors (dated by TCRdb to the late 2010s). The library was prepared using the immunoSEQ multiplex PCR assay. For the multiplex PCR, a mixture combining 60 forward primers for TCR Vbeta segments and 13 reverse primers for TCR Jbeta segments was used. TCRdb provides this immuneACCESS table in a form limited to in-frame rearrangements. Some clones are lacking; in checked studies, under half of them reflect an unresolved V gene, and why the rest are absent is not known. This sample comprises under 200,000 clones, approximately 77% of them detected only once. In total, the top ten clones hold 3% to 4.5% of the sample. Sample: PBMCs. The receptors stem from a man aged 25-45 years in good health and CMV-seropositive.

Worth noting for this clone: This sample also contains other DNA sequences that code for the same CDR3. V usage is TRBV5-1 and J usage is TRBJ2-7, with D possibly matching TRBD2 (6 bases). Per the germline V gene, CDR1 is SGHRS and CDR2 is YFSETQ. V lost 2 bases and J 4 bases, leaving 10 bases between the germline ends. The CDR3 runs to 13 residues. The CDR3 is CASSFGTGYEQYF. CDR3 DNA: TGCGCCAGCAGCTTCGGGACTGGATACGAGCAGTACTTC.

This clone was seen more than once but under ten times. This chain uses TRBV29-1 with TRBJ1-1, with D perhaps TRBD1 (6 bases). Trimming cost V 1 base and J 2 bases, with 8 bases left between them. The V gene's germline CDR1 is SQVTM and CDR2 ANQGSEA. There are 13 residues in the CDR3. CDR3 sequence: CSVEGRGNTEAFF. The CDR3, as DNA: TGCAGCGTTGAAGGCAGGGGAAACACTGAAGCTTTCTTT.

This clone showed up just a few times. The chain links TRBV11-2 to TRBJ1-1; D possibly corresponds to TRBD1 (6 bases). The V and J ends lost 1 base and 8 bases respectively, with 14 bases between them. There are 14 residues in the CDR3. Germline V gene data show CDR1 as SGHAT and CDR2 as FQNNGV. The CDR3 region is CASSLGGGSSEAFF. DNA of the CDR3: TGTGCCAGCAGCTTAGGCGGGGGCTCGAGCGAAGCTTTCTTT.

J is TRBJ1-1 and V is TRBV25-1, with 7 nucleotides matching TRBD1. Germline V gene lookup returns CDR1 MGHDK and CDR2 SYGVNS. The CDR3 is 13 residues long. Trimming cost V 1 base and J 7 bases; bases outside gene matches: 3. The CDR3, as DNA: TGTGCCAGCAGTGAATTAGGACAGGATGAAGCTTTCTTT. Its protein product is CASSELGQDEAFF.

The rearrangement uses TRBV2 and TRBJ1-1; tentative D call: TRBD1 (6 bases). Per germline, CDR1 SNHLY and CDR2 FYNNEI. The CDR3 runs 15 residues. Between the trimmed V and J ends, which lost 1 base and 1 base, there was a span of 10 bases. For the CDR3, the DNA is TGTGCCAGCAGTGAAGTTAGGACAGCGAACACTGAAGCTTTCTTT. Translation: CASSEVRTANTEAFF. The full variable domain, its missing parts supplied by reference TRBV2 and TRBJ1-1, is EPEVTQTPSHQVTQMGQEVILRCVPISNHLYFYWYRQILGQKVEFLVSFYNNEISEKSEIFDDQFSVERPDGSNFTLKIRSTKLEDSAMYFCASSEVRTANTEAFFGQGTRLTVV.

Worth noting for this clone: This CDR3 is also generated by other DNA sequences in the sample. The rearrangement links TRBV9 to TRBJ1-1; D is ambiguous. V was pared by 0 bases and J by 2 bases, with 5 bases between. The germline gives CDR1 SGDLS, CDR2 YYNGEE. The CDR3 spans 13 residues. The CDR3 here is CASSVAPNTEAFF. The CDR3 DNA is TGTGCCAGCAGCGTAGCCCCTAACACTGAAGCTTTCTTT.

This clone was detected only a few times. This sequence joins TRBV25-1 and TRBJ2-2, with D uncertain. Trimming shortened V by 4 bases and J by 1 base, and 7 bases separated the two germline ends. Per the germline V gene, CDR1 is MGHDK and CDR2 is SYGVNS. The CDR3 is 14 residues long. The CDR3 loop is CASSVPGNTGELFF. CDR3 bases: TGTGCCAGCAGTGTTCCAGGGAACACCGGGGAGCTGTTTTTT.

The chain employs TRBV7-3 and TRBJ2-5, with 8 nucleotides matching TRBD2. With V trimmed by 2 bases and J by 4 bases, 6 bases remained unmatched. Germline V gene sequence: CDR1 SGHTA, CDR2 FQGTGA. This CDR3 region has 15 residues. The CDR3 protein is CASSLGVAGLETQYF. CDR3 DNA sequence: TGTGCCAGCAGCTTAGGGGTAGCGGGGCTAGAGACCCAGTACTTC.

The chain links TRBV10-3 to TRBJ2-7; TRBD2 aligns across 8 bases. The CDR3 loop spans 16 amino acids. The germline V gene has CDR1 ENHRY and CDR2 SYGVKD. The trim removed 6 bases at V and 0 bases at J, leaving 10 bases unmatched. The CDR3 DNA follows: TGTGCCATCAGAGGGAATAGCGGGGATAACTCCTACGAGCAGTACTTC. Its translation: CAIRGNSGDNSYEQYF.

The rearrangement links TRBV5-6 to TRBJ1-6; D is ambiguous. Germline V gene sequence: CDR1 SGHDT, CDR2 YYEEEE. The V and J ends lost 2 bases and 0 bases respectively, with 6 bases between them. This CDR3 has 15 residues. The CDR3: CASSLARSYNSPLHF. Written as DNA, the CDR3 is TGTGCCAGCAGCTTAGCCCGCTCCTATAATTCACCCCTCCACTTT.

This clone was seen once. The chain joins TRBV7-2 to TRBJ2-7; perhaps TRBD2 as D (5 bases). This CDR3 is built from 16 residues. The germline V and J ends were trimmed by 2 bases and 0 bases, with 14 bases remaining between them. In germline, CDR1 is SGHTA, CDR2 FQGNSA. Here the CDR3 reads CASSLSVDSSSYEQYF. The CDR3 DNA sequence: TGTGCCAGCAGCTTATCTGTGGACTCCTCCTCCTACGAGCAGTACTTC.

With respect to this clone: The junction differs from germline at one of its ends, possibly a read error. This chain uses TRBV28 with TRBJ1-6; 8 nucleotides agree with TRBD1. CDR3 size: 19 residues. Germline CDR1 is MDHEN and CDR2 is SYDVKM. CDR3 protein: CASSPQSLRGRSNNSPLHF. DNA of the CDR3: TGTGCCAGCAGCCCCCAATCCCTCAGGGGGCGCTCCAATAATTCACCCCTCCACTTT.

The chain has TRBV28 and TRBJ2-3; 10 nucleotides align to TRBD1. Germline trimming cut 9 bases from V and 3 bases from J; bases unmatched to any gene: 6. The CDR3 runs 14 residues. The germline CDR1 and CDR2 sequences are MDHEN and SYDVKM. The CDR3 DNA reads TGTGCCAGTACTCCGGGACAGGGGACAGATACGCAGTATTTT. Translation: CASTPGQGTDTQYF.

J is TRBJ2-5 and V is TRBV25-1, with TRBD1 as a possible D gene (5 bases). Germline CDR1 and CDR2: MGHDK and SYGVNS. V was trimmed by 5 bases and J by 4 bases, leaving 23 bases between them. This CDR3 region has 17 residues. CDR3 sequence: CASSQRSKWGIRETQYF. The CDR3 coding sequence is TGTGCCAGCAGTCAACGAAGTAAATGGGGCATCCGAGAGACCCAGTACTTC.

The J gene is TRBJ2-1, the V gene TRBV29-1; TRBD1 matches 11 bases. V was pared by 7 bases and J by 3 bases, with 2 bases of the junction left unmatched. From germline, CDR1 is SQVTM and CDR2 ANQGSEA. The CDR3 runs to 13 residues. The CDR3 is CSGDRGFYNEQFF. Here the CDR3 DNA reads TGCAGCGGGGACAGGGGGTTCTACAATGAGCAGTTCTTC.